This T cell receptor (beta chain) was profiled in a study of OX40 agonist ivuxolimab in advanced cancers. At the level of the study: The study reported partial responses in three patients: one hepatocellular carcinoma, two cutaneous melanoma.

This CDR3 spans 15 amino acids. Per germline, CDR1 SGHDT and CDR2 YYEEEE. Deletions cut 1 base from V and 2 bases from J, with 11 bases between. Study outcomes and limitations: Expanded peripheral T cell antigen specificity was not determined.

The protocol was immunoSEQ multiplex PCR, while the TCRdb copy is restricted to in-frame clones and leaves out a portion. The sample records some 68,000 clones, approximately 89% being singletons. This clone showed up just once. What it recognizes is unknown. The receptor was derived from an adult with an advanced solid tumor such as melanoma, head and neck, liver or kidney cancer. V is TRBV5-6 and J is TRBJ2-3; no reliable D call. Sequencing used CD4+ or CD8+ T cells sorted from blood, obtained in a trial of the OX40 agonist ivuxolimab. The chain's CDR3 is CASSLLTDTTDTQYF. The CDR3 DNA is TGTGCCAGCAGCTTGTTGACCGATACCACAGATACGCAGTATTTT.